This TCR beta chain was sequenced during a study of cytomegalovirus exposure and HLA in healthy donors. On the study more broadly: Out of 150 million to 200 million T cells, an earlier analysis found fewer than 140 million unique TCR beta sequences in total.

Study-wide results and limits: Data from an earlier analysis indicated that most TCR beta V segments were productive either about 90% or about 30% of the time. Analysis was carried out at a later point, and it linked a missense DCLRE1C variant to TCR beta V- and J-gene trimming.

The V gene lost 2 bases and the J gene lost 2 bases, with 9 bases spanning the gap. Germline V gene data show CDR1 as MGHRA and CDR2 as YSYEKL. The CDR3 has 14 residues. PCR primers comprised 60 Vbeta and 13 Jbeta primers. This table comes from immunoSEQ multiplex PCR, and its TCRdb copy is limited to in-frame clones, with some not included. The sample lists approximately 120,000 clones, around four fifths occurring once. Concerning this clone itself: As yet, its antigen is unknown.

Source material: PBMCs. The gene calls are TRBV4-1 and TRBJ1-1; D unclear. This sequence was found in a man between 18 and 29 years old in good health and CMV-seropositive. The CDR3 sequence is CASSQLVLNTEAFF. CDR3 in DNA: TGCGCCAGCAGCCAATTGGTACTTAACACTGAAGCTTTCTTT.